This record concerns one T cell receptor (beta chain) sequence. What it binds is unknown. As for treatment: 15 to 20 received Ad26.COV2.S at low or high dose, single or two shots; 5 received placebo; per-sample allocation not given. All samples were drawn on day 63, counting from the first vaccine or placebo injection. What was given as vaccine was an Ad26 vector encoding Wuhan-strain SARS-CoV-2 spike. The data were taken from a study of Ad26.COV2.S vaccination and SARS-CoV-2 variants. Study-wide context: The authors gave Ad26.COV2.S intramuscularly, either once or twice 56 days apart. Findings and caveats of the study: Substantial post-vaccination breadth of spike-specific CD8+ and CD4+ T cell responses was reported. Analytic work on TCR breadth and depth might have understated the full extent of total T cell responses.

Germline CDR1 is SGHKS and CDR2 is YYEKEE (reference sequence). V dropped 0 bases and J dropped 0 bases, with 4 bases sitting between them. The CDR3 runs 14 residues. The table came from immunoSEQ multiplex PCR; TCRdb's copy has only in-frame clones and leaves some out. The sample has about 370,000 clones; about 91% are singletons. This chain connects TRBV5-5 to TRBJ1-5, with no clear D. Here the sequenced sample was peripheral blood, taken in a trial of Ad26.COV2.S vaccine versus placebo. This TCR came from a person aged 18-65 years who received the Ad26.COV2.S COVID-19 vaccine or a placebo. CDR3 region: CASSLAYSNQPQHF. In DNA form, the CDR3 reads TGTGCCAGCAGCTTGGCCTATAGCAATCAGCCCCAGCATTTT. The entire variable domain, with the rest obtained from reference TRBV5-5 and TRBJ1-5, is as follows: DAGVTQSPTHLIKTRGQQVTLRCSPISGHKSVSWYQQVLGQGPQFIFQYYEKEERGRGNFPDRFSARQFPNYSSELNVNALLLGDSALYLCASSLAYSNQPQHFGDGTRLSIL.